The T cell receptor (beta chain) described here comes from a study of blood T cells in healthy people across ages. A second PCR, run for roughly 7 to 12 cycles, used a sample-barcoded 5' primer plus a J-beta primer mix. TCRdb reanalysed the 5' RACE reads using MiXCR and keeps one entry per CDR3 protein. This sample has some 760,000 distinct CDR3 sequences, with just under 25% found just once. This clonotype was seen only once. Germline V gene sequence: CDR1 DFQATT, CDR2 SNEGSKA (reference sequence). The CDR3 extends over 14 amino acids. Trimming pared 6 bases from V and 2 bases from J, leaving 16 bases between. The same specimen was also included in a second study, on T cells of mothers and their children. This second study notes: It was through the M1S primer of the second PCR that sample barcodes and 2-4 random nucleotides were added.

The V and J genes are TRBV20-1 and TRBJ2-5; perhaps D is TRBD1 or TRBD2 (5 bases each). The source of this sequence is a boy aged 5 to 17 in good health. The sequenced sample consisted of blood. CDR3 residues: CSAGRDGKQETQYF. The CDR3 DNA reads TGCAGTGCCGGACGGGACGGGAAACAAGAGACCCAGTACTTC.